This T cell receptor (beta chain) is drawn from a study of prognosis after radiotherapy for stage I lung cancer. Study at large: Tumors proved to be squamous cell carcinoma in seven or eight patients and represented adenocarcinoma in twelve. Stereotactic body radiotherapy was never combined with concurrent therapy in any patient.

Germline CDR1 is KGHSH and CDR2 is LQKENI. The V and J ends lost 2 bases and 2 bases respectively, with 9 bases between them. The CDR3 loop spans 14 amino acids. This clonotype was counted ten times or more. Multiplex PCR in two rounds served to amplify TCR beta CDR3 from genomic DNA. For every TRBV and TRBJ gene, a specific primer was used in first-round PCR. TCRdb reprocessed the multiplex PCR reads with MiXCR, giving one entry per CDR3 protein. The table records around 25,000 distinct CDR3 sequences, under 40% of them present only once. The specimen was PBMCs, collected before or after stereotactic body radiation therapy (not recorded which). This rearrangement joins TRBV18 to TRBJ2-5, with TRBD2 as a possible D gene (5 bases). This TCR came from a donor aged 50 or older with non-small cell lung cancer. The CDR3 sequence is CASSPASTQETQYF. CDR3 DNA sequence: TGTGCCAGCTCACCAGCTAGCACTCAAGAGACCCAGTACTTC.